This TCR beta chain emerged from a study of siplizumab effects on memory and regulatory T cells. The protocol was immunoSEQ multiplex PCR, while the TCRdb copy is restricted to in-frame clones and leaves out a portion. The repertoire includes some 100,000 clones, over 95% of them detected once, and roughly 0.031% sits in the top ten. Germline CDR1 and CDR2: SGDLS and YYNGEE. The CDR3 extends over 15 amino acids. J lost 5 bases, V lost 2 bases, and 4 bases had no gene match. The material sequenced was naive CD4+ T cells sorted from blood. The V and J genes are TRBV9 and TRBJ2-1; 10 bases align to TRBD2. This receptor was identified in a human donor in good health. The CDR3: CASSVTSGEHNEQFF. CDR3 DNA sequence: TGTGCCAGCAGCGTCACTAGCGGGGAACACAATGAGCAGTTCTTC.